The 27 T cell receptor beta chains below come from one sample, sequenced in a study of blood T cell repertoires in COVID-19. Using immunoSEQ multiplex PCR, the repertoire was profiled, and TCRdb retains in-frame clones only, with some absent. The sample includes about 180,000 clones, about four fifths of them seen just once. The source material was peripheral blood. The receptor source for this set is a woman aged 70-85 years with COVID-19, enrolled during active disease.

The chain's CDR3 is CAWLAGGSYEQYF. The CDR3, as DNA: TGTGCCTGGCTAGCGGGAGGGTCCTACGAGCAGTACTTC. The chain uses TRBV30 and TRBJ2-7, with TRBD2 matching over 12 bases. With 5 bases clipped from V and 1 base from J, the junction kept 0 bases outside the gene matches. The CDR3 totals 13 residues. CDR1 is GTSNPN, CDR2 SVGIG, per germline (reference sequence).

This clone was recorded a few times. CDR3 sequence reads: CASSDFGTSGTDTQYF. CDR3 DNA: TGCGCCAGCAGTGATTTCGGGACTAGCGGCACAGATACGCAGTATTTT. The V and J genes are TRBV10-1 and TRBJ2-3, with TRBD2 matching over 10 bases. The germline CDR1 and CDR2 sequences are WNHNN and SYGVQD (reference sequence). The ends lost 3 bases at V and 1 base at J; junction bases unmatched: 4. This CDR3 comprises 16 residues.

The genes are TRBV2 and TRBJ2-5; D may be TRBD2 (6 bases). This CDR3 is built from 15 residues. Trimming cost V 4 bases and J 1 base, with 13 bases left between them. CDR1 is SNHLY and CDR2 is FYNNEI in the germline V gene. The CDR3 loop reads CASSAVTRGQETQYF. CDR3 in DNA: TGTGCCAGCAGTGCTGTGACTAGGGGCCAAGAGACCCAGTACTTC. Based on the CDR3 plus reference TRBV2 and TRBJ2-5, the full variable domain is EPEVTQTPSHQVTQMGQEVILRCVPISNHLYFYWYRQILGQKVEFLVSFYNNEISEKSEIFDDQFSVERPDGSNFTLKIRSTKLEDSAMYFCASSAVTRGQETQYFGPGTRLLVL.

The chain links TRBV30 to TRBJ2-3; D possibly corresponds to TRBD1 (6 bases). CDR3 length: 13 amino acids. Looked up from germline, CDR1 is GTSNPN and CDR2 is SVGIG (reference sequence). V was shortened by 2 bases and J by 6 bases, with 12 bases between the two germline ends. The CDR3 sequence: CAWSTGSGDTQYF. CDR3 coding DNA: TGTGCCTGGAGTACAGGGTCGGGGGATACGCAGTATTTT. The full variable domain, in which reference TRBV30 and TRBJ2-3 provide the parts outside the CDR3, is SQTIHQWPATLVQPVGSPLSLECTVEGTSNPNLYWYRQAAGRGLQLLFYSVGIGQISSEVPQNLSASRPQDRQFILSSKKLLLSDSGFYLCAWSTGSGDTQYFGPGTRLTVL.

The gene calls are TRBV2 and TRBJ1-3, with 10 bases that match TRBD1. This CDR3 has 14 residues. Germline loops: CDR1 SNHLY, CDR2 FYNNEI. After removal of 6 bases from V and 2 bases from J, the junction contained 1 base not matched to a gene. The CDR3 coding sequence is TGTGCCAGCAGGGGGACAGGGGCTGGAAACACCATATATTTT. It specifies CASRGTGAGNTIYF.

V usage is TRBV10-3 and J usage is TRBJ1-1, with 8 positions matching TRBD1. The J segment lost 2 bases and the V segment lost 6 bases, leaving 5 bases of the junction unmatched. The germline gives CDR1 ENHRY, CDR2 SYGVKD. There are 14 residues in the CDR3. CDR3 region: CAIRNQGANTEAFF. The DNA for the CDR3 is TGTGCCATCAGAAACCAGGGGGCTAACACTGAAGCTTTCTTT.

The rearrangement joins TRBV24-1 to TRBJ1-5; 7 bases are shared with TRBD1. The CDR3 contains 13 residues. Germline trimming cut 6 bases from V and 7 bases from J; bases unmatched to any gene: 5. Germline V gene lookup returns CDR1 KGHDR and CDR2 SFDVKD. CDR3 loop: CATSKQGWQPQHF. The CDR3 region has the DNA TGTGCCACCAGTAAACAGGGGTGGCAGCCCCAGCATTTT.

As DNA, the CDR3 is TGTGCCAGCAGCTACCGGGAGGTAGGCACAGATACGCAGTATTTT. Its protein product is CASSYREVGTDTQYF. V gene TRBV5-4 combines with J gene TRBJ2-3, with 7 bases lining up with TRBD2. The CDR3 is made up of 15 amino acids. J gave up 1 base and V 3 bases, and 5 bases lay outside the gene matches. The germline CDR1 and CDR2 sequences are SGHNT and YYREEE (reference sequence).

About this clone itself: This sample includes further DNA sequences coding for the same CDR3. V gene TRBV9 combines with J gene TRBJ2-5; 7 positions match TRBD1. CDR3 length: 13 residues. Germline assignment: CDR1 SGDLS and CDR2 YYNGEE. With 0 bases clipped from V and 4 bases from J, the junction kept 0 bases outside the gene matches. The CDR3 region is CASSVAGGETQYF. CDR3 DNA: TGTGCCAGCAGCGTAGCAGGGGGAGAGACCCAGTACTTC.

J is TRBJ1-1 and V is TRBV6-4; 7 nucleotides line up with TRBD1. The junction had 10 bases not matched to a gene; V was cut back by 5 bases and J by 1 base. The CDR3 totals 16 residues. Germline-derived CDR1 and CDR2 are MRHNA and SNTAGT. The CDR3 DNA reads as TGTGCCAGCAGTCCCGGGAGGGGGACAGCGAACACTGAAGCTTTCTTT. Translated, it gives CASSPGRGTANTEAFF.

This clone was observed once. The J gene is TRBJ2-1, the V gene TRBV27; 11 nucleotides match TRBD2. Trimming at V came to 5 bases and at J to 9 bases, leaving 9 bases not matched to a gene. Germline V gene data show CDR1 as MNHEY and CDR2 as SMNVEV (reference sequence). CDR3 length: 15 amino acids. The CDR3 nucleotides are TGTGCCAGCAGTCGGCATGAACTAGCGGGAGTTGAGCAGTTCTTC. Translated: CASSRHELAGVEQFF.

The V call is TRBV10-3, the J call TRBJ1-1, with unresolved D. V lost 5 bases and J 2 bases, leaving 12 bases between the germline ends. CDR3 size: 14 residues. CDR1 is ENHRY, CDR2 SYGVKD, per germline. CDR3 sequence reads: CAISRSKANTEAFF. Here the CDR3 DNA reads TGTGCCATCAGTCGTTCCAAAGCTAACACTGAAGCTTTCTTT.

The rearrangement uses TRBV5-1 and TRBJ1-3; TRBD1 agrees at 10 bases. Trimming cost V 4 bases and J 2 bases; bases outside gene matches: 3. The CDR3 is 15 residues long. The germline gives CDR1 SGHRS, CDR2 YFSETQ. The DNA for the CDR3 is TGCGCCAGCAGCCCGGGACAGGGGACTGGAAACACCATATATTTT. This encodes CASSPGQGTGNTIYF. The whole variable domain, filled in from reference TRBV5-1 and TRBJ1-3, reads KAGVTQTPRYLIKTRGQQVTLSCSPISGHRSVSWYQQTPGQGLQFLFEYFSETQRNKGNFPGRFSGRQFSNSRSEMNVSTLELGDSALYLCASSPGQGTGNTIYFGEGSWLTVV.

The gene calls are TRBV7-2 and TRBJ2-4; 9 positions match TRBD2. Germline CDR1 is SGHTA and CDR2 is FQGNSA. The CDR3 runs 15 residues. V dropped 6 bases and J dropped 1; count of bases not matched to a gene: 4. This CDR3 is CASSWSGGAKNIQYF. CDR3 bases: TGTGCCAGCAGTTGGAGCGGGGGGGCCAAAAACATTCAGTACTTC.

The V gene is TRBV29-1, the J gene TRBJ2-5, with D possibly matching TRBD1 (6 bases). The CDR3 contains 14 residues. Germline V lookup: CDR1 SQVTM, CDR2 ANQGSEA. V gave up 4 bases and J gave up 5 bases, with 17 bases separating them. CDR3 nucleotides: TGCAGCGTTGGGGATACAGGGCAGGGCGAGACCCAGTACTTC. This gives the protein CSVGDTGQGETQYF.

This clone was seen a handful of times. V usage is TRBV5-4 and J usage is TRBJ2-7; 10 bases agree with TRBD2. Germline V CDR1 and CDR2: SGHNT, YYREEE (reference sequence). Trimming took 4 bases from V and 2 from J; bases not matched to a gene: 6. This CDR3 contains 15 residues. Here the CDR3 DNA reads TGTGCCAGCAGCGAGGGAGCGGGAGGGCCCTACGAGCAGTACTTC. It is translated as CASSEGAGGPYEQYF.

The rearrangement links TRBV30 to TRBJ2-3; D may be TRBD2 (5 bases). The CDR3 contains 13 residues. The V gene's germline CDR1 is GTSNPN and CDR2 SVGIG (reference sequence). V was cut by 3 bases and J by 0 bases, with 7 bases left in between. CDR3 nucleotides: TGTGCCTGGAGCGGCGGGAGCACAGATACGCAGTATTTT. Its translation is CAWSGGSTDTQYF.

This clone was counted a single time. The chain employs TRBV18 and TRBJ2-7, with TRBD2 identical over 9 bases. The V segment lost 3 bases and the J segment 5 bases; nucleotides outside the gene matches: 5. The germline V gene encodes CDR1 KGHSH and CDR2 LQKENI. The CDR3 contains 14 residues. The CDR3: CASSPLSGSNEQYF. CDR3 nucleotide sequence: TGTGCCAGCTCACCCCTTAGCGGGAGTAACGAGCAGTACTTC.

The gene calls are TRBV6-2 or TRBV6-3 and TRBJ1-1; D might be TRBD1 (5 bases). The CDR3 spans 18 residues. V was shortened by 4 bases and J by 1 base, with 22 bases between the two germline ends. Germline CDR1 is MNHEY and CDR2 is SVGEGT. The chain's CDR3 is CASSSILIVQGGNTEAFF. CDR3 nucleotide sequence: TGTGCCAGCAGTTCTATATTAATCGTCCAGGGAGGGAACACTGAAGCTTTCTTT.

The chain uses TRBV3-1 (or the pseudogene TRBV3-2) and TRBJ2-7; no clear D gene. Germline values: CDR1 LGHDT, CDR2 YNNKEL (reference sequence). This CDR3 comprises 14 residues. Trimming shortened V by 2 bases and J by 2 bases, and 10 bases separated the two germline ends. CDR3 in amino acids: CASSQLAGPYEQYF. Written as DNA, the CDR3 is TGTGCCAGCAGCCAACTCGCAGGCCCCTACGAGCAGTACTTC.

This CDR3 reads CATRDSQETQYF. The CDR3 DNA is TGTGCCACCAGGGACAGCCAAGAGACCCAGTACTTC. This chain links TRBV24-1 with TRBJ2-5, with a possible D match to TRBD1 (6 bases). Trimming cost V 7 bases and J 1 base, with 6 bases left between them. This CDR3 is built from 12 residues. CDR1 is KGHDR and CDR2 is SFDVKD in the germline V gene.

The chain employs TRBV27 and TRBJ1-4; D gene ambiguous. The CDR3 contains 12 residues. Germline V CDR1 and CDR2: MNHEY, SMNVEV (reference sequence). The ends were cut back, 5 bases at V and 4 bases at J, with 5 bases in the middle. For the CDR3, the DNA is TGTGCCAGCAGTCCCAATAATGAAAAACTGTTTTTT. It is translated as CASSPNNEKLFF.

This chain connects TRBV18 to TRBJ2-2, with a tentative D call TRBD2 (5 bases). Germline CDR1 reads KGHSH; CDR2 reads LQKENI. V dropped 3 bases and J dropped 2 bases, with 13 bases sitting between them. The CDR3 has 16 amino acids. The CDR3 sequence is CASSPLGGLNTGELFF. CDR3 DNA: TGTGCCAGCTCACCCTTGGGTGGACTTAACACCGGGGAGCTGTTTTTT.

J is TRBJ2-2 and V is TRBV28; unclear D gene. The V gene's germline CDR1 is MDHEN and CDR2 SYDVKM. The CDR3 is 12 amino acids. V lost 6 bases and J lost 4, with 6 bases in between. CDR3 region: CASRYSTGELFF. As DNA, the CDR3 is TGTGCCAGCAGATATTCCACCGGGGAGCTGTTTTTT.

The genes are TRBV6-1 and TRBJ2-1, with D perhaps TRBD2 (6 bases). V lost 2 bases, J lost 5 bases, and 19 bases lay in between. Germline-derived CDR1 and CDR2 are MNHNS and SASEGT. The CDR3 length is 17 residues. CDR3 region: CASSELPGSAGNNEQFF. The CDR3 nucleotides are TGTGCCAGCAGTGAATTACCCGGGTCGGCGGGAAACAATGAGCAGTTCTTC.

This chain connects TRBV13 to TRBJ2-2, with D possibly matching TRBD1 (6 bases). Germline CDR1 is PRHDT and CDR2 is FYEKMQ (reference sequence). Trimming shortened V by 1 base and J by 0 bases, and 12 bases separated the two germline ends. The CDR3 is made up of 17 amino acids. The CDR3 loop is CASSLVRGTANTGELFF. The CDR3 DNA sequence: TGTGCCAGCAGCTTAGTTAGGGGGACGGCGAACACCGGGGAGCTGTTTTTT.

This chain uses TRBV7-2 with TRBJ2-5, with TRBD2 matching 12 bases. Germline V gives CDR1 SGHTA, CDR2 FQGNSA. Unmatched junction bases numbered 4, after V lost 6 bases and J lost 5 bases. The CDR3 has 14 amino acids. CDR3 in DNA: TGTGCCAGCAGGAGAACTAGCGGGAGGGAGACCCAGTACTTC. The encoded protein is CASRRTSGRETQYF.